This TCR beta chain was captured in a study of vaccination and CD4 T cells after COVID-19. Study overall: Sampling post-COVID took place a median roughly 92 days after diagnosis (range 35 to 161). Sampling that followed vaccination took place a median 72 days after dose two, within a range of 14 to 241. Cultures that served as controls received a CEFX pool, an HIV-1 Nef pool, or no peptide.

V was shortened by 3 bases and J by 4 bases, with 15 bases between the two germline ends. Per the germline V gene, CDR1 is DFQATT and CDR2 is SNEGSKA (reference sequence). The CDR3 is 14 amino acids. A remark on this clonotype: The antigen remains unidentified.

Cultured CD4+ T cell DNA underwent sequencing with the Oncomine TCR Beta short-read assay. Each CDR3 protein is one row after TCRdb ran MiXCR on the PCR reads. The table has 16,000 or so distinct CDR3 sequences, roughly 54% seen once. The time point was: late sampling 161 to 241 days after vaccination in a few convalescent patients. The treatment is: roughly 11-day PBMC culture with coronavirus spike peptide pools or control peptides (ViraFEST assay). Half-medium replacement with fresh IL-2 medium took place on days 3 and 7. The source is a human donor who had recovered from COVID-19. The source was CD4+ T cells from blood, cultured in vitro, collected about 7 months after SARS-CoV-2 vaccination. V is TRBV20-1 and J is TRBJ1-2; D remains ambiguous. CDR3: CSASPIARFYGYTF. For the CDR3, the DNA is TGCAGTGCTAGTCCAATAGCCAGGTTCTATGGCTACACCTTC.